The 8 T cell receptor beta chains in this list originate from one sample, sequenced in a study of shared clonotypes between healthy human individuals. Only in-frame clones appear in the TCRdb table, and some are missing; sequencing was by immunoSEQ multiplex PCR. Among 1.6 million or so clones listed, approximately 96% were seen once. Sequencing was done on a sample of naive CD4+ T cells sorted from blood. Subset in this sample: CD45RA+ positively selected. The receptor set was obtained from a young man in good health.

The rearrangement links TRBV6-5 to TRBJ1-1; TRBD1 might be the D (5 bases). Germline V gives CDR1 MNHEY, CDR2 SVGAGI. Deletions cut 3 bases from V and 8 bases from J, with 16 bases between. The CDR3 covers 14 residues. CDR3 nucleotide sequence: TGTGCCAGCAGTTATAGAGTCAGGGTTGAGGAAGCTTTCTTT. Amino acids: CASSYRVRVEEAFF.

The J gene is TRBJ2-2, the V gene TRBV5-8; 7 positions agree with TRBD1. Per the germline V gene, CDR1 is SGHTS and CDR2 is YDEGEE. This CDR3 region has 15 residues. V shed 3 bases and J 5 bases; nucleotides not matched to a gene: 7. Here the CDR3 DNA reads TGTGCCAGCAGCTACTTGGACAGGAGGACCGGGGAGCTGTTTTTT. This gives the protein CASSYLDRRTGELFF.

The chain carries TRBV29-1 and TRBJ2-7, with 10 positions matching TRBD2. V was clipped by 7 bases and J by 3 bases; unmatched bases: 6. The CDR3 is 13 amino acids. CDR1 is SQVTM and CDR2 is ANQGSEA in the germline V gene. CDR3 sequence: CSAQTSGLYEQYF. The DNA of the CDR3 is TGCAGCGCCCAGACTAGCGGGCTCTACGAGCAGTACTTC.

The V and J genes are TRBV7-9 and TRBJ2-7; perhaps TRBD2 as D (6 bases). The CDR3 sequence is 10 residues long. CDR1 and CDR2 (germline): SEHNR, FQNEAQ (reference sequence). The CDR3 loop is CAGGFYEQYF. The CDR3 DNA reads TGTGCGGGGGGATTCTACGAGCAGTACTTC.

The rearrangement joins TRBV5-4 to TRBJ2-3; 8 positions match TRBD2. Trimming removed 1 base from V and 2 bases from J; junction bases left unmatched: 6. The length of the CDR3 is 16 residues. CDR1 and CDR2 from the germline V gene are SGHNT and YYREEE (reference sequence). Here the CDR3 DNA reads TGTGCCAGCAGCTTGCCTACTAGCGGATCCACAGATACGCAGTATTTT. Its translation is CASSLPTSGSTDTQYF.

The rearrangement uses TRBV5-1 and TRBJ2-1, with D unresolved. This CDR3 is built from 15 residues. The V gene lost 1 base and the J gene lost 0 bases, with 8 bases spanning the gap. The V gene's germline CDR1 is SGHRS and CDR2 YFSETQ. CDR3 loop: CASSLYAVSYNEQFF. In nucleotides, the CDR3 is TGCGCCAGCAGCTTGTATGCGGTCTCCTACAATGAGCAGTTCTTC. The whole variable domain, remainder taken from reference TRBV5-1 and TRBJ2-1, is KAGVTQTPRYLIKTRGQQVTLSCSPISGHRSVSWYQQTPGQGLQFLFEYFSETQRNKGNFPGRFSGRQFSNSRSEMNVSTLELGDSALYLCASSLYAVSYNEQFFGPGTRLTVL.

The genes are TRBV6-5 and TRBJ2-2; TRBD1 might be the D (5 bases). CDR1 and CDR2 from the germline V gene are MNHEY and SVGAGI. Trimming took 6 bases from V and 7 from J, leaving 12 bases between them. This CDR3 has 13 amino acids. CDR3 in amino acids: CASSPQGHGELFF. The CDR3 DNA follows: TGTGCCAGCAGCCCTCAGGGTCACGGGGAGCTGTTTTTT.

As for this clone: The same CDR3 can be traced to other DNA sequences in this sample. This chain links TRBV5-1 with TRBJ2-1; possibly TRBD1 for D (5 bases). The CDR3 runs 15 residues. Per the germline V gene, CDR1 is SGHRS and CDR2 is YFSETQ. The V end was cut by 3 bases, the J end by 0 bases, with 10 bases between. As DNA, the CDR3 is TGCGCCAGCAGCTCGACAGCGAGCTCCTACAATGAGCAGTTCTTC. This translates into CASSSTASSYNEQFF.